This is a list of T cell receptor beta chains from one sample in a study of regulatory T cells in long-lasting Graves disease. TCRdb ran MiXCR on the multiplex PCR reads and lists one entry per CDR3 protein. The repertoire holds 450,000 or so distinct CDR3 sequences, with less than 25% as singletons. The sequences come from peripheral blood mononuclear cells (PBMCs), collected when the disease was refractory, from a patient treated with antithyroid drugs. These receptors all come from a female donor with Graves disease. CDR3s include the opening cysteine and the closing phenylalanine or tryptophan. The order of the fields is clone size, J gene, V gene, CDR3 length, D gene, CDR3 protein, CDR3 DNA. The D gene is left open where the match is weak. Clone size, where shown, is once, few, many, or a class for clones that have expanded.

clone size: once
J gene: TRBJ2-1
V gene: TRBV3-1
CDR3 length: 15
D gene: -
CDR3 protein: CASSGGLNLGAEQFF
CDR3 DNA: TGTGCCAGCAGCGGAGGACTAAATCTCGGGGCTGAGCAGTTCTTC

clone size: many
J gene: TRBJ2-5
V gene: TRBV12-3/TRBV12-4
CDR3 length: 16
D gene: TRBD1
CDR3 protein: CASSSWTGAGLKTQYF
CDR3 DNA: TGTGCCAGCAGTTCTTGGACAGGGGCCGGGTTAAAGACCCAGTACTTC

clone size: -
J gene: TRBJ2-7
V gene: TRBV28
CDR3 length: 14
D gene: TRBD1
CDR3 protein: CASTPGTGVYEQYF
CDR3 DNA: TGTGCCAGCACCCCCGGGACAGGCGTCTACGAGCAGTACTTC

clone size: -
J gene: TRBJ1-3
V gene: TRBV5-6
CDR3 length: 14
D gene: -
CDR3 protein: CASSLGSSGNIIYF
CDR3 DNA: TGTGCCAGCAGCTTGGGAAGCTCTGGAAACATCATATATTTT

clone size: many
J gene: TRBJ2-7
V gene: TRBV20-1
CDR3 length: 16
D gene: TRBD2
CDR3 protein: CSARAGRGGRDYEQYF
CDR3 DNA: TGCAGTGCTAGAGCCGGCCGGGGGGGGAGAGATTACGAGCAGTACTTC

clone size: many
J gene: TRBJ2-2
V gene: TRBV6-1
CDR3 length: 15
D gene: -
CDR3 protein: CASLPGRMNTGELFF
CDR3 DNA: TGTGCCAGCCTCCCCGGTAGGATGAACACCGGGGAGCTGTTTTTT

clone size: few
J gene: TRBJ2-1
V gene: TRBV7-2
CDR3 length: 13
D gene: -
CDR3 protein: CASSFWASDEQFF
CDR3 DNA: TGTGCCAGCAGCTTTTGGGCGAGCGATGAGCAGTTCTTC

clone size: -
J gene: TRBJ2-2
V gene: TRBV7-9
CDR3 length: 13
D gene: -
CDR3 protein: CASRPASTGELFF
CDR3 DNA: TGTGCCAGCAGACCAGCTTCCACCGGGGAGCTGTTTTTT

clone size: many
J gene: TRBJ1-2
V gene: TRBV6-1
CDR3 length: 14
D gene: -
CDR3 protein: CASSPDTSTSIYTF
CDR3 DNA: TGTGCCAGCAGTCCTGACACCTCTACCTCCATCTACACCTTC

clone size: many
J gene: TRBJ1-2
V gene: TRBV6-1
CDR3 length: 13
D gene: TRBD1
CDR3 protein: CASSAEQGYGYTF
CDR3 DNA: TGTGCCAGCAGTGCGGAACAGGGGTATGGCTACACCTTC

clone size: few
J gene: TRBJ2-7
V gene: TRBV20-1
CDR3 length: 15
D gene: TRBD2
CDR3 protein: CSARDNLSGSGEQYF
CDR3 DNA: TGCAGTGCTAGAGATAACCTTAGCGGGAGTGGTGAGCAGTACTTC

clone size: many
J gene: TRBJ2-2
V gene: TRBV24-1
CDR3 length: 16
D gene: TRBD2
CDR3 protein: CATRGTSGANTGELFF
CDR3 DNA: TGTGCCACCAGAGGGACTAGCGGAGCGAACACCGGGGAGCTGTTTTTT

clone size: -
J gene: TRBJ2-6
V gene: TRBV6-1
CDR3 length: 19
D gene: TRBD1
CDR3 protein: CASRPLSGQGAYGANVLTF
CDR3 DNA: TGTGCCAGCAGACCCCTGTCAGGACAGGGGGCGTATGGGGCCAACGTCCTGACTTTC

clone size: -
J gene: TRBJ1-1
V gene: TRBV5-5
CDR3 length: 16
D gene: -
CDR3 protein: CASSPKMWGGGTEAFF
CDR3 DNA: TGTGCCAGCAGCCCCAAGATGTGGGGAGGCGGCACTGAAGCTTTCTTT

clone size: many
J gene: TRBJ1-6
V gene: TRBV2
CDR3 length: 17
D gene: TRBD1
CDR3 protein: CASSERTGVFRNSPLHF
CDR3 DNA: TGTGCCAGCAGTGAAAGGACAGGGGTCTTCAGAAATTCACCCCTCCACTTT

clone size: -
J gene: TRBJ1-6
V gene: TRBV6-5
CDR3 length: 15
D gene: -
CDR3 protein: CASSYRDSVGSPLHF
CDR3 DNA: TGTGCCAGCAGTTACAGGGATAGTGTCGGCTCACCCCTCCACTTT

clone size: many
J gene: TRBJ1-1
V gene: TRBV28
CDR3 length: 14
D gene: -
CDR3 protein: CASSSKWVNTEAFF
CDR3 DNA: TGTGCCAGCAGTTCGAAGTGGGTGAACACTGAAGCTTTCTTT

clone size: -
J gene: TRBJ2-5
V gene: TRBV5-1
CDR3 length: 16
D gene: TRBD2
CDR3 protein: CASSLLGTTLLETQYF
CDR3 DNA: TGCGCCAGCAGCTTACTAGGGACTACCCTGTTGGAGACCCAGTACTTC

clone size: -
J gene: TRBJ1-1
V gene: TRBV3-1
CDR3 length: 15
D gene: -
CDR3 protein: CASCQAGHLNTEAFF
CDR3 DNA: TGTGCCAGCTGCCAAGCGGGACACCTGAACACTGAAGCTTTCTTT

clone size: many
J gene: TRBJ1-1
V gene: TRBV2
CDR3 length: 14
D gene: -
CDR3 protein: CASSEASRGSEAFF
CDR3 DNA: TGTGCCAGCAGTGAAGCGTCCCGGGGGTCTGAAGCTTTCTTT

clone size: many
J gene: TRBJ2-7
V gene: TRBV28
CDR3 length: 13
D gene: -
CDR3 protein: CASSLVTNYEQYF
CDR3 DNA: TGTGCCAGCAGTTTAGTAACTAACTACGAGCAGTACTTC

clone size: -
J gene: TRBJ1-5
V gene: TRBV28
CDR3 length: 14
D gene: -
CDR3 protein: CASRPNRANQPQHF
CDR3 DNA: TGTGCCAGCAGACCCAACAGGGCTAACCAGCCCCAGCATTTT

clone size: many
J gene: TRBJ1-1
V gene: TRBV5-1
CDR3 length: 18
D gene: TRBD1
CDR3 protein: CASSQYTRDRVPNTEAFF
CDR3 DNA: TGCGCCAGCAGCCAGTACACCCGGGACAGGGTTCCGAACACTGAAGCTTTCTTT

clone size: few
J gene: TRBJ1-5
V gene: TRBV28
CDR3 length: 15
D gene: -
CDR3 protein: CASSSSPNGNQPQHF
CDR3 DNA: TGTGCCAGCAGTTCCTCTCCGAATGGCAATCAGCCCCAGCATTTT

clone size: many
J gene: TRBJ2-7
V gene: TRBV6-5
CDR3 length: 14
D gene: TRBD1
CDR3 protein: CASSYSTGGHEQYF
CDR3 DNA: TGTGCCAGCAGTTACTCGACAGGGGGCCACGAGCAGTACTTC

clone size: many
J gene: TRBJ2-4
V gene: TRBV18
CDR3 length: 14
D gene: TRBD1
CDR3 protein: CASSPETGANIQYF
CDR3 DNA: TGTGCCAGCTCACCGGAGACAGGGGCGAACATTCAGTACTTC

clone size: many
J gene: TRBJ1-5
V gene: TRBV28
CDR3 length: 14
D gene: -
CDR3 protein: CASSTHRLRQPQHF
CDR3 DNA: TGTGCCAGCAGCACCCACAGGCTTCGTCAGCCCCAGCATTTT

clone size: many
J gene: TRBJ2-2
V gene: TRBV2
CDR3 length: 16
D gene: -
CDR3 protein: CASSALNGPNTGELFF
CDR3 DNA: TGTGCCAGCAGCGCCTTAAACGGGCCGAACACCGGGGAGCTGTTTTTT

clone size: -
J gene: TRBJ2-2
V gene: TRBV5-1
CDR3 length: 14
D gene: -
CDR3 protein: CASSPVQGTGELFF
CDR3 DNA: TGCGCCAGCAGCCCCGTGCAGGGTACCGGGGAGCTGTTTTTT

clone size: many
J gene: TRBJ2-7
V gene: TRBV2
CDR3 length: 15
D gene: TRBD1
CDR3 protein: CASSEGQAEIYEQYF
CDR3 DNA: TGTGCCAGCAGTGAGGGACAGGCGGAAATTTACGAGCAGTACTTC

clone size: -
J gene: TRBJ2-7
V gene: TRBV20-1
CDR3 length: 13
D gene: -
CDR3 protein: CSAGAGGSYEQYF
CDR3 DNA: TGCAGTGCTGGGGCGGGCGGCTCCTACGAGCAGTACTTC

clone size: many
J gene: TRBJ2-5
V gene: TRBV24-1
CDR3 length: 17
D gene: TRBD1
CDR3 protein: CATSEPDRDGYQETQYF
CDR3 DNA: TGTGCCACCAGTGAACCGGACAGGGATGGGTACCAAGAGACCCAGTACTTC

clone size: few
J gene: TRBJ1-1
V gene: TRBV19
CDR3 length: 17
D gene: TRBD1
CDR3 protein: CASSTLWTGKDDTEAFF
CDR3 DNA: TGTGCCAGTAGTACTCTATGGACAGGGAAGGATGACACTGAAGCTTTCTTT

clone size: -
J gene: TRBJ1-5
V gene: TRBV10-3
CDR3 length: 13
D gene: -
CDR3 protein: CAIRAKGDQPQHF
CDR3 DNA: TGTGCCATCAGGGCCAAAGGGGATCAGCCCCAGCATTTT

clone size: many
J gene: TRBJ2-5
V gene: TRBV28
CDR3 length: 14
D gene: -
CDR3 protein: CASSSRGFQETQYF
CDR3 DNA: TGTGCCAGCAGTTCCAGGGGATTCCAAGAGACCCAGTACTTC

clone size: few
J gene: TRBJ1-5
V gene: TRBV7-2
CDR3 length: 15
D gene: -
CDR3 protein: CASSPPGQYNQPQHF
CDR3 DNA: TGTGCCAGCAGCCCCCCGGGGCAGTACAATCAGCCCCAGCATTTT

clone size: few
J gene: TRBJ1-1
V gene: TRBV28
CDR3 length: 11
D gene: -
CDR3 protein: CASTLNSKAFF
CDR3 DNA: TGTGCCAGCACTCTGAACTCTAAAGCTTTCTTT

clone size: -
J gene: TRBJ2-1
V gene: TRBV19
CDR3 length: 14
D gene: TRBD2
CDR3 protein: CASSITSGSDEQFF
CDR3 DNA: TGTGCCAGTAGTATAACTAGCGGGAGCGATGAGCAGTTCTTC

clone size: few
J gene: TRBJ1-5
V gene: TRBV28
CDR3 length: 16
D gene: -
CDR3 protein: CASIQPPEVEGQPQHF
CDR3 DNA: TGTGCCAGCATCCAACCGCCCGAAGTCGAGGGGCAGCCCCAGCATTTT

clone size: few
J gene: TRBJ1-2
V gene: TRBV7-9
CDR3 length: 12
D gene: -
CDR3 protein: CASSLGVHGYTF
CDR3 DNA: TGTGCCAGCAGCTTGGGGGTCCATGGCTACACCTTC

clone size: many
J gene: TRBJ1-4
V gene: TRBV27
CDR3 length: 15
D gene: -
CDR3 protein: CASRAGEVTNEKLFF
CDR3 DNA: TGTGCCAGCAGGGCAGGAGAGGTGACTAATGAAAAACTGTTTTTT

clone size: many
J gene: TRBJ1-2
V gene: TRBV28
CDR3 length: 12
D gene: -
CDR3 protein: CASSLPSKGYTF
CDR3 DNA: TGTGCCAGCAGTTTACCTTCAAAGGGCTACACCTTC

clone size: once
J gene: TRBJ2-7
V gene: TRBV19
CDR3 length: 14
D gene: TRBD1
CDR3 protein: CASSMGTGPYEQYF
CDR3 DNA: TGTGCCAGTAGTATGGGGACAGGGCCCTACGAGCAGTACTTC

clone size: -
J gene: TRBJ1-2
V gene: TRBV5-6
CDR3 length: 13
D gene: -
CDR3 protein: CASTLERNYGYTF
CDR3 DNA: TGTGCCAGCACCCTCGAGAGAAACTATGGCTACACCTTC